The present entry profiles one T cell receptor beta chain with its context. Clones were sequenced by immunoSEQ multiplex PCR, and TCRdb holds only the in-frame ones, with some missing. In the table there are 100,000 to 150,000 clones, 75% to 90% of which are singletons. Trimming took off 4 bases at V and 7 bases at J, with 16 bases between the two ends. CDR3 length: 13 residues. CDR1 is GTSNPN, CDR2 SVGIG, per germline (reference sequence). These data originate in a study of T cell responses to AZD1222 COVID-19 vaccine. The source is an adult who received the AZD1222 COVID-19 vaccine. The input for sequencing was peripheral blood, taken 28 days after the second AZD1222 dose. This chain uses TRBV30 with TRBJ1-2, with D hard to call. CDR3 protein: CAWTLNEGAGYTF. For the CDR3, the DNA is TGTGCCTGGACCTTAAACGAGGGCGCTGGCTACACCTTC.